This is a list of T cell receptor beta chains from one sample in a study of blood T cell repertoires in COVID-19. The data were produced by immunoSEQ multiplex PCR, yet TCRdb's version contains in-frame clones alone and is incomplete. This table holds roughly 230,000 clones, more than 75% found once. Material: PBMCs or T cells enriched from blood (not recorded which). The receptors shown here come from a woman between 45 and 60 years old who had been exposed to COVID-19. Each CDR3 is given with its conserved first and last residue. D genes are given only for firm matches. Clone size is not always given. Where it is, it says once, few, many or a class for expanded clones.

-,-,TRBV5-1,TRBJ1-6,TGCGCCAGCAGCTTACAGGGATTGGGATCACCCCTCCACTTT,CASSLQGLGSPLHF
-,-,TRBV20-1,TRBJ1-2,TGCAGCTTCCAGGGGATAGGTGGCTACACCTTC,CSFQGIGGYTF
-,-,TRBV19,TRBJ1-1,TGTGCCAGTAGTACCGCAGGCATGAACACTGAAGCTTTCTTT,CASSTAGMNTEAFF
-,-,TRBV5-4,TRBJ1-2,TGTGCCAGCAGCATTGGCAACTTACAGGGCGATGGCTACACCTTC,CASSIGNLQGDGYTF
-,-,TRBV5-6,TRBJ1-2,TGTGCCAGCAGACCAGGGAATTTAGGATATGGCTACACCTTC,CASRPGNLGYGYTF
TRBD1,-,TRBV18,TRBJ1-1,TGTGCCAGCGACAAAAGGGACAGCCGGAAGGAGGCTGAAGCTTTCTTT,CASDKRDSRKEAEAFF
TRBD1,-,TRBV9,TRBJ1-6,TGTGCCAGCAGCGCAACCGCAACAGGGGGTGGCTCACCCCTCCACTTT,CASSATATGGGSPLHF
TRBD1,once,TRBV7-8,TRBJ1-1,TGTGCCAGCAGCTTCCATCTACAGGGGGCGGTGCTCACTGAAGCTTTCTTT,CASSFHLQGAVLTEAFF
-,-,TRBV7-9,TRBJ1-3,TGTGCCAGCAGCACAAAGGGGAAGGTCTCTGGAAACACCATATATTTT,CASSTKGKVSGNTIYF
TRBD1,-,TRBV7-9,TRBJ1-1,TGTGCCAGCAGCAGGGACAGGGGAGAGACTGAAGCTTTCTTT,CASSRDRGETEAFF
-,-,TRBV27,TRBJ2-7,TGTGCCAGCAGACGAAGCCGGGGGTCATCTACCTCCTACGAGCAGTACTTC,CASRRSRGSSTSYEQYF
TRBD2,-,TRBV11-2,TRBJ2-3,TGTGCCAGCAGCTTAACTGGAAGCGGGGGTTCGACAGATACGCAGTATTTT,CASSLTGSGGSTDTQYF
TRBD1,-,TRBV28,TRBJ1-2,TGTGCCATCCTCCGACAGGGGTTCGACGGCTACACCTTC,CAILRQGFDGYTF
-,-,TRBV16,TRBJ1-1,TGTGCCAGCAGCCAATCGCGGAACACTGAAGCTTTCTTT,CASSQSRNTEAFF
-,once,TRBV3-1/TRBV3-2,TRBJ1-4,TGTGCCAGCAGCCCCGGACTGGCTGAAAAACTGTTTTTT,CASSPGLAEKLFF
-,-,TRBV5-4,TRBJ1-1,TGTGCCAGCAGCTTGGTCGTTAACAGGGTGGGCACTGAAGCTTTCTTT,CASSLVVNRVGTEAFF
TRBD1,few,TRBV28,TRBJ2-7,TGTGCCAGCAGTTCATCTCACAGGGGAAGTAACGAGCAGTACTTC,CASSSSHRGSNEQYF
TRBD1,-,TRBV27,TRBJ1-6,TGTGCCAGCAGCTCGACAGGGTTAAATTCACCCCTCCACTTT,CASSSTGLNSPLHF
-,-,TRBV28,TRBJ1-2,TGTGCCAGCAGTTTCGGACGGGGCTATGGCTACACCTTC,CASSFGRGYGYTF
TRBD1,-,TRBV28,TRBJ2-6,TGTGCCAGCAGTTCGGACAGGGTCCTGACTTTC,CASSSDRVLTF
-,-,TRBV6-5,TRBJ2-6,TGTGCCACCAAAGGTGGGGCGTCTGGGGCCAACGTCCTGACTTTC,CATKGGASGANVLTF
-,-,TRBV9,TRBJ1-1,TGTGCCAGCAGCGTAAGTGGCGAGGGAGGGACTGAAGCTTTCTTT,CASSVSGEGGTEAFF
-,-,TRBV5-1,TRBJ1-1,TGCGCCAGCAGCTTGGTGGGGGGAAGGAGGACTGAAGCTTTCTTT,CASSLVGGRRTEAFF
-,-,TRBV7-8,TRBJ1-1,TGTGCCAGCAGCCAAGGGGGGAACACTGAAGCTTTCTTT,CASSQGGNTEAFF
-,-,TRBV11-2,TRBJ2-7,TGTGCCAGCAGCTCCGGCGTTGGAGGACGATTC,CASSSGVGGRF
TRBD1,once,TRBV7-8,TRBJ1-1,TGTGCCAGCAGAATTCGACAGGGGAACACTGAAGCTTTCTTT,CASRIRQGNTEAFF
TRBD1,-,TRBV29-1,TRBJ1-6,TGCAGCGTTGTGGGACAGGCGTCCTATAATTCACCCCTCCACTTT,CSVVGQASYNSPLHF
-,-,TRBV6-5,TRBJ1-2,TGTGCCAGCAGTTACGGGACGGACTACCCTAACTATGGCTACACCTTC,CASSYGTDYPNYGYTF
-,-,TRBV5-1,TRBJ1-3,TGCGCCAGCAGCGATGGACACTTTGGAAACACCATATATTTT,CASSDGHFGNTIYF
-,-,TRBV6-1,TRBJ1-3,TGTGCCAGCAGTCCGGTGGACTCCGGAAACACCATATATTTT,CASSPVDSGNTIYF
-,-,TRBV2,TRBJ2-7,TGTGCCAGCGGGGGGGCAGGGGCCTACGAGCAGTACTTC,CASGGAGAYEQYF
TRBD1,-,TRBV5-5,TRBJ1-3,TGTGCCAGCAGCTTGATTCGTCCCCAGGGACAGAGACCTGGAAACACCATATATTTT,CASSLIRPQGQRPGNTIYF
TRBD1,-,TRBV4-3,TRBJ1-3,TGCGCCAGCAGCCTCGGACAGGGGACCTCTGGAAACACCATATATTTT,CASSLGQGTSGNTIYF
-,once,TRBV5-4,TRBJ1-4,TGTGCCAGCAGCCGGAGCGGGGTCCTCAATGAAAAACTGTTTTTT,CASSRSGVLNEKLFF
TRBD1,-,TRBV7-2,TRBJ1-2,TGTGCCAGCAGCAACAGGGGAGGCTACACCTTC,CASSNRGGYTF
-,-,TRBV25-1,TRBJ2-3,TGTGCCAGCAGCCTTACCTCAGGGGTCCCAAGGGATACGCAGTATTTT,CASSLTSGVPRDTQYF
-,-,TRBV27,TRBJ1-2,TGTGCCAGCAGTTTAGGGAAAGGGGTACGCTACACCTTC,CASSLGKGVRYTF
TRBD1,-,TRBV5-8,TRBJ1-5,TGTGCCAGCAGCCTCGACAGGGTCGGTCAGCCCCAGCATTTT,CASSLDRVGQPQHF
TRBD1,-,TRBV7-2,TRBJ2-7,TGTGCCAGCAGCCTACAGGGGGTTTACGAGCAGTACTTC,CASSLQGVYEQYF
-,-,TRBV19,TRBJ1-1,TGTGCCAGTACCATAAGGCCAGCCAACAGCCCTGAAGCTTTCTTT,CASTIRPANSPEAFF
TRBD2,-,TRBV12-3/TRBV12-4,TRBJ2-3,TGTGCCAGTCGGCGGGGGGCGACAGATACGCAGTATTTT,CASRRGATDTQYF